This is a list of T cell receptor beta chains from one sample in a study of blood T cell repertoires in COVID-19. Data came from immunoSEQ multiplex PCR; TCRdb stores just in-frame clones and leaves some out. In the table there are about 190,000 clones, around 87% of which are singletons. The specimen was peripheral blood. The receptors stem from a man in his fifties or sixties with acute or convalescent COVID-19. CDR3s leave out the opening cysteine and the closing phenylalanine or tryptophan. Each record gives: CDR3 protein, V gene, J gene, clone size. Clone size is not always given. Where it is, it says once, few, many or a class for expanded clones.

ASSPGLAGVGTDTQY,TRBV5-1,TRBJ2-3,NA
ASSRGLAGDEQY,TRBV3-1/TRBV3-2,TRBJ2-7,NA
ASSWAGLNNEQF,TRBV7-9,TRBJ2-1,NA
ASGPTGNTGELF,TRBV7-3,TRBJ2-2,NA
ASSSLSGGTVDEQF,TRBV11-2,TRBJ2-1,NA
ASSLGQADYGYT,TRBV28,TRBJ1-2,NA
ASSQGGIGTGVTDTQY,TRBV7-6,TRBJ2-3,NA
ASSSLRDTQY,TRBV27,TRBJ2-3,NA
ATPRGQGPIRNQPQH,TRBV10-1,TRBJ1-5,NA
SVQGTGGLEQF,TRBV29-1,TRBJ2-1,NA
ASSLVGLAGQETQY,TRBV7-3,TRBJ2-5,NA
ASTRRSKRGAPYNEQF,TRBV21-1,TRBJ2-1,once
ASSLAGGGYQPQH,TRBV7-2,TRBJ1-5,NA
ASSPGTGGTYNEQF,TRBV18,TRBJ2-1,NA
ASRGTGVSTDTQY,TRBV3-1/TRBV3-2,TRBJ2-3,NA
ATAWATSTDTQY,TRBV21-1,TRBJ2-3,NA
ASSIFAQATRKNIQY,TRBV19,TRBJ2-4,NA
ASSLRDSISGANVLT,TRBV27,TRBJ2-6,NA
ASSLGGAKNIQY,TRBV28,TRBJ2-4,NA
ASSHIAGGPNEQF,TRBV4-1,TRBJ2-1,NA
VRSPDGRRVSTEAF,TRBV7-5,TRBJ1-1,NA
ASSQARGLYNSPLH,TRBV3-1/TRBV3-2,TRBJ1-6,NA
ASSPGGTSRGRQPQH,TRBV7-9,TRBJ1-5,NA